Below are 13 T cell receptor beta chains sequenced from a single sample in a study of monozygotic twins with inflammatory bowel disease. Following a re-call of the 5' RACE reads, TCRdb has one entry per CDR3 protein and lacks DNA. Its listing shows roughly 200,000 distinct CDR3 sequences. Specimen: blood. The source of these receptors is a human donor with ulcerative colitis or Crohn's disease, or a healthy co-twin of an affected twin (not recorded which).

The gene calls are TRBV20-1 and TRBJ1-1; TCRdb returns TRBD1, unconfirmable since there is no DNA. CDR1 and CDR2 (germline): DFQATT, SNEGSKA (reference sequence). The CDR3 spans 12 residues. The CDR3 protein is CSAIAGDMRAFF.

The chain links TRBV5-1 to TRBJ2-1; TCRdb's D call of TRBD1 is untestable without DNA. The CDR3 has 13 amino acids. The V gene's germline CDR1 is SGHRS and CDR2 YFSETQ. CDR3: CASTTGTGFEQFF. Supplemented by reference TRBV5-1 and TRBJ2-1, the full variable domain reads KAGVTQTPRYLIKTRGQQVTLSCSPISGHRSVSWYQQTPGQGLQFLFEYFSETQRNKGNFPGRFSGRQFSNSRSEMNVSTLELGDSALYLCASTTGTGFEQFFGPGTRLTVL.

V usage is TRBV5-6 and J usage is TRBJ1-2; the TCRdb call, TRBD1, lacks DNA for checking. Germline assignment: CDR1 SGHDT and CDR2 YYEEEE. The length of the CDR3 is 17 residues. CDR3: CASSQRKGQLLKDGYTF.

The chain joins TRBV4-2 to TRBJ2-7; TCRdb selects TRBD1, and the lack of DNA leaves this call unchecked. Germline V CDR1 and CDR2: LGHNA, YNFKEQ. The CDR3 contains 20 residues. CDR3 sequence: CASSQVPVVGQGETYYEQYF.

CDR3 in amino acids: CAGGWGNNQPQHF. The chain carries TRBV19 and TRBJ1-5; the D call of TRBD1 rests on TCRdb alone, since no DNA is present to check it. This CDR3 has 13 amino acids. Germline assignment: CDR1 LNHDA and CDR2 SQIVND (reference sequence).

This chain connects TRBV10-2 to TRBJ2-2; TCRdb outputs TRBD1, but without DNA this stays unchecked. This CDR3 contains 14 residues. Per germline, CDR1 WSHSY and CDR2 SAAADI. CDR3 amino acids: CASRGTSNTGELFF.

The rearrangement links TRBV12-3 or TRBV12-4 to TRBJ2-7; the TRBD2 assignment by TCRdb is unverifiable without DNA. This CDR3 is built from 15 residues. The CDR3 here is CASSPLAGTSYEQYF.

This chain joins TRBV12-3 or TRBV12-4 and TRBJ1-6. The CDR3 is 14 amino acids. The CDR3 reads CASSFQPIGSPLHF.

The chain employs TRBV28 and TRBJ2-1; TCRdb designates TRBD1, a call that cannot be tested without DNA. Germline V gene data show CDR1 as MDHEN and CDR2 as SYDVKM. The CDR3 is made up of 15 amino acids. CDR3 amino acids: CASSFPGGAYNEQFF.

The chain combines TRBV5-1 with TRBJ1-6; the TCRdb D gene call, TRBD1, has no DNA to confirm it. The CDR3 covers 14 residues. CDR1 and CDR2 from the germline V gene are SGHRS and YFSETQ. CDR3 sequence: CASSPGDIGSPLHF.

The CDR3 loop reads CASSRGLVYTEAFF. The rearrangement links TRBV7-6 to TRBJ1-1. The CDR3 is made up of 14 amino acids. The germline CDR1 and CDR2 sequences are SGHVS and FNYEAQ.

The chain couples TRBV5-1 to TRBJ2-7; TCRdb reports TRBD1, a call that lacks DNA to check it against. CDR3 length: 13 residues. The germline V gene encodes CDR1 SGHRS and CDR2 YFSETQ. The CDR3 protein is CASSLVPGGEQYF.

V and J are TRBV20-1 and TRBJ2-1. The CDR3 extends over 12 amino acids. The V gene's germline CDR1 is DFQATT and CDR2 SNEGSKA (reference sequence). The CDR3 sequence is CSASLLHNEQFF.